This T cell receptor (beta chain) was retrieved from a study of PD-1 blockade in classical Hodgkin lymphoma. For this clone: Its antigen is as yet unknown.

Repertoires were generated with immunoSEQ multiplex PCR, while TCRdb's copy carries only in-frame clones and drops some. The sample yields tens of thousands of clones, about 93% seen once. V lost 5 bases and J lost 1, with 15 bases in between. CDR3 size: 16 residues. Germline V gives CDR1 SGHTA, CDR2 FQGNSA. Noted time point: newly diagnosed, previously untreated cHL patient sample. Peripheral samples used as comparators were newly diagnosed, untreated classical Hodgkin lymphoma PBMCs. The study, taken as a whole, reports: What caused the repertoire differences, perhaps disease activity or prior therapy, remains undefined. Newly diagnosed patients had baseline TCR diversity that was reportedly lower than that of healthy donors.

The genes are TRBV7-2 and TRBJ1-3, with D maybe TRBD1 (5 bases). The sequencing sample was made of peripheral blood mononuclear cells (PBMCs). This receptor was obtained from a human donor with classical Hodgkin lymphoma. The CDR3 is CASSLRGGGSGNTIYF. CDR3 nucleotides: TGTGCCAGCAGCCTACGGGGTGGGGGTTCTGGAAACACCATATATTTT.